A selection of T cell receptor beta chains follows, all from one sample in a study of blood T cell repertoires in COVID-19. Sequencing used immunoSEQ multiplex PCR; TCRdb keeps in-frame clones, though not all of them. The profile shows about 250,000 clones, roughly 80% of them singletons. Material for sequencing was peripheral blood. These receptors came from a woman older than 75 with acute or convalescent COVID-19. The conserved cysteine and the conserved F or W are not part of the CDR3 here. A clone size is listed for some rows: how often the clone was seen (once, few, many), or a class if it is expanded.

-,TRBJ1-5,TRBV5-8,ASSLRGGTQPQH
-,TRBJ2-7,TRBV3-1/TRBV3-2,ASSQVLHEQY
-,TRBJ2-3,TRBV9,ASSVGYSRSTDTQY
once,TRBJ2-7,TRBV30,AWSVGGVSYEQY
-,TRBJ1-1,TRBV6-1,ASSEIGRGMNTEAF
-,TRBJ2-7,TRBV7-9,ASSVIPAGPHEQY
-,TRBJ1-5,TRBV19,ASNWDTNQPQH
-,TRBJ2-4,TRBV21-1,ASSKGKGDLVVQY
once,TRBJ2-7,TRBV7-8,ASSPGASYEQY
-,TRBJ1-5,TRBV19,ASSPEGGTYNQPQH
few,TRBJ1-1,TRBV18,ASTSTGTDTEAF
-,TRBJ2-3,TRBV10-3,AIGRKGDTDTQY
-,TRBJ2-1,TRBV19,ASSIGTGEYNEQF
-,TRBJ2-1,TRBV18,ASLPIPGLAEGSYNEQF
-,TRBJ1-1,TRBV30,ASPWTGGRDPGTEAF
-,TRBJ2-5,TRBV5-1,ASSLSRLAGQETQY
many,TRBJ2-7,TRBV28,ASRPSGLAYEQY
-,TRBJ2-5,TRBV12-3/TRBV12-4,ASRGRETQY
-,TRBJ2-7,TRBV10-2,ASYQGLHYEQY
-,TRBJ2-3,TRBV10-3,AISEAGGLADTQY
-,TRBJ1-4,TRBV4-1,ASSQDQRGVEKLF
-,TRBJ2-7,TRBV28,ASTPGTSYSYEQY
-,TRBJ1-4,TRBV14,ASSQGQTLVYSNEKLF
-,TRBJ1-2,TRBV2,ARTGTGIGRGYGYT
-,TRBJ2-1,TRBV10-3,AISESTRVDSYNEQF
few,TRBJ1-4,TRBV7-8,ASSLASRGWTEKLF
-,TRBJ2-3,TRBV24-1,ATSDATLAGRGDTQY
once,TRBJ2-7,TRBV10-3,AIRPGQGAYEQY
-,TRBJ1-1,TRBV29-1,SVDMGGGTEAF
-,TRBJ2-7,TRBV20-1,SASTLAGIYEQY
-,TRBJ2-7,TRBV18,ASSPLADEQY
many,TRBJ2-3,TRBV13,ASSHGLGEGDTQY
-,TRBJ2-5,TRBV6-5,ASRAIAAQETQY
-,TRBJ2-5,TRBV6-1,ASSEKGLVGDQETQY
-,TRBJ1-5,TRBV7-9,ASSQGQGVNQPQH
-,TRBJ1-4,TRBV15,ATSSRTGNEKLF
-,TRBJ2-1,TRBV7-3,ASSSALAGSNEQF
-,TRBJ2-3,TRBV10-3,AISEGLAGVTDTQY
-,TRBJ2-5,TRBV4-1,ASGEGVQETQY
-,TRBJ2-1,TRBV11-1,ASSLALGLAGKNEQF
once,TRBJ1-6,TRBV15,ATSLTGGNSPLH
-,TRBJ1-1,TRBV2,ATRTANTEAF
once,TRBJ2-5,TRBV28,ASSPRSHRGETQY
-,TRBJ2-7,TRBV6-5,ASRAGLAGDEQY
-,TRBJ1-5,TRBV6-5,ASRINRDEPQH
once,TRBJ1-3,TRBV5-1,ASSSTLSGNTIY
-,TRBJ1-6,TRBV18,ASSPPGTGNLKKNSPLH